Listed below are T cell receptor beta chains from one sample, sequenced in a study of blood T cell repertoires in COVID-19. Libraries were prepared by immunoSEQ multiplex PCR; TCRdb keeps only in-frame clonotypes and omits some of them. Here the sample spans about 180,000 clones, approximately 89% being singletons. The sample consisted of PBMCs or T cells enriched from blood (not recorded which). Receptor source: a woman in her forties with acute COVID-19. Each CDR3 is given with its conserved first and last residue. Each record gives: D gene, V gene, J gene, clone size, CDR3 protein, CDR3 DNA. A D gene is named only where the DNA matches it firmly. Size values are once, few and many counts, or a class for expanded clones, and some rows have none.

>TRBD1|TRBV5-8|TRBJ1-1|few
CASSFAGGLNTEAFF
TGTGCCAGCAGCTTCGCAGGGGGCCTGAACACTGAAGCTTTCTTT
>.|TRBV25-1|TRBJ2-7|.
CASSGRDVYYEQYF
TGTGCCAGCAGTGGGCGGGACGTCTATTACGAGCAGTACTTC
>TRBD2|TRBV5-4|TRBJ2-1|.
CASSLGVAGLSYNEQFF
TGTGCCAGCAGCTTGGGGGTAGCGGGTCTCTCCTACAATGAGCAGTTCTTC
>TRBD1|TRBV7-2|TRBJ1-1|.
CASSLARQGVTEAFF
TGTGCCAGCAGCTTGGCCAGACAGGGGGTCACTGAAGCTTTCTTT
>.|TRBV19|TRBJ1-5|.
CASSILEGGMGNQPQHF
TGTGCCAGTAGTATCTTGGAGGGTGGAATGGGCAATCAGCCCCAGCATTTT
>TRBD1|TRBV7-9|TRBJ1-6|few
CASSFGRGRRKNNSPLHF
TGTGCCAGCAGCTTCGGGAGGGGGCGCAGGAAAAATAATTCACCCCTCCACTTT
>.|TRBV7-2|TRBJ1-3|.
CASSLVPYSGNTIYF
TGTGCCAGCAGCTTAGTCCCCTACTCTGGAAACACCATATATTTT
>TRBD1|TRBV4-1|TRBJ2-7|.
CASSQEGGGQGSYEQYF
TGCGCCAGCAGCCAAGAGGGCGGGGGACAGGGGTCCTACGAGCAGTACTTC
>.|TRBV20-1|TRBJ2-4|.
CSAGGVGIQYF
TGCAGTGCCGGGGGAGTTGGCATTCAGTACTTC
>TRBD1|TRBV5-1|TRBJ1-1|.
CASSPQGHTEAFF
TGCGCCAGCAGCCCACAGGGGCACACTGAAGCTTTCTTT
>TRBD1|TRBV19|TRBJ2-3|.
CASSIPRGQGAVTQYF
TGTGCCAGTAGTATACCGAGGGGACAGGGAGCGGTTACGCAGTATTTT
>TRBD2|TRBV10-3|TRBJ2-3|once
CAISEGGRSTDTQYF
TGTGCCATCAGTGAGGGCGGGAGAAGCACAGATACGCAGTATTTT
>TRBD1|TRBV28|TRBJ2-2|.
CASSLMTGRTGELFF
TGTGCCAGCAGTTTAATGACAGGGCGGACCGGGGAGCTGTTTTTT
>.|TRBV7-9|TRBJ2-5|.
CASSLVSPWREETQYF
TGTGCCAGCAGCTTAGTTAGCCCCTGGCGAGAAGAGACCCAGTACTTC
>TRBD2|TRBV3-1/TRBV3-2|TRBJ2-1|.
CASSLRTGWGLAGENEQFF
TGTGCCAGCAGCCTAAGGACAGGTTGGGGACTAGCGGGAGAGAATGAGCAGTTCTTC
>TRBD1|TRBV2|TRBJ1-5|.
CASRRGQVDQPQHF
TGTGCCAGCAGACGAGGACAGGTTGATCAGCCCCAGCATTTT
>.|TRBV19|TRBJ2-7|.
CASSIAGIYEQYF
TGTGCCAGTAGTATCGCCGGTATCTACGAGCAGTACTTC
>.|TRBV6-5|TRBJ1-6|.
CASGLQGFNSPLHF
TGTGCCAGCGGGCTCCAGGGATTTAATTCACCCCTCCACTTT
>TRBD2|TRBV5-6|TRBJ2-7|.
CASSLTTSGSGEQYF
TGTGCCAGCAGCTTGACTACTAGCGGGAGTGGCGAGCAGTACTTC
>.|TRBV3-1/TRBV3-2|TRBJ1-5|.
CASSHVGDQPQHF
TGTGCCAGCAGCCACGTAGGGGATCAGCCCCAGCATTTT
>.|TRBV7-2|TRBJ2-1|.
CASSTGPYNEQFF
TGTGCCAGCAGCACCGGTCCCTACAATGAGCAGTTCTTC
>TRBD1|TRBV19|TRBJ2-5|.
CASSILGGRETQYF
TGTGCCAGTAGTATACTAGGGGGCAGGGAGACCCAGTACTTC
>.|TRBV7-2|TRBJ1-6|.
CASSLNLRSYNSPLHF
TGTGCCAGCAGCTTAAATCTGCGCTCCTATAATTCACCCCTCCACTTT